This TCR beta chain was obtained from a study of shared clonotypes between healthy human individuals. Study outcomes and limitations: Of the naive CD4 clonotypes, around 4.7% were shared across a handful of donors. Compared with clonotypes that all four donors shared, non-shared clonotypes had lower generation probabilities.

Profiling relied on immunoSEQ multiplex PCR, and the TCRdb table lists in-frame clones only, not all of them. Among about 2 million clones listed, about 95% were seen once. In the case of this clone: Its specificity is unknown.

V was trimmed by 1 base and J by 0 bases, leaving 7 bases between them. This CDR3 contains 15 residues. Per the germline V gene, CDR1 is SGHAT and CDR2 is FQNNGV. Positively selected for CCR7, the CD45RO-negative cells used as naive CD8 cells excluded terminally differentiated effector memory CD45RA+ cells. The study enrolled healthy HIV-negative adults without recent acute infections or vaccinations as donors. Donors, without exception, were Caucasian adults residing in Nashville, Tennessee. The chain links TRBV11-2 to TRBJ1-5, with D tentatively TRBD1 (6 bases). This TCR was sampled from a man younger than 30 in good health. Sequencing was carried out using naive CD8+ T cells sorted from blood. CDR3 coding DNA: TGTGCCAGCAGCTTAGGAGGGGGTAGCAATCAGCCCCAGCATTTT. Encoded protein: CASSLGGGSNQPQHF.